Included here is one TCR beta chain sequence, with context. Participant age was roughly 18 to 100 years, and participants resided in approximately 24 US areas. Self-reported history from a screening survey and questionnaire set each donor's cohort. These data originate in a study of blood T cell repertoires in COVID-19. The overall study: COVID-19 samples from acute and convalescent phases originated in the United States, Italy and Spain. PBMCs, B-cell-depleted T cells, or T cells were the source of the cDNA or gDNA that made up the material.

V lost 4 bases, J lost 5 bases, and 9 bases stayed unmatched. The CDR3 covers 15 residues. Germline assignment: CDR1 SGHVS and CDR2 FQNEAQ. Some clones are missing from TCRdb's copy, which holds only in-frame ones; the method was immunoSEQ multiplex PCR. Of 270,000 or so clones in the sample, about nine tenths were seen once. V is TRBV7-8 and J is TRBJ2-5, with 8 bases matching TRBD2. The receptor comes from a middle-aged woman with acute COVID-19. Sequences were obtained from PBMCs or T cells enriched from blood (not recorded which). The CDR3, as DNA: TGTGCCAGCAGCTACTACAGCGGGAGCTTGGAGACCCAGTACTTC. Protein sequence: CASSYYSGSLETQYF. The variable domain in full, completed from reference TRBV7-8 and TRBJ2-5, reads GAGVSQSPRYKVAKRGQDVALRCDPISGHVSLFWYQQALGQGPEFLTYFQNEAQLDKSGLPSDRFFAERPEGSVSTLKIQRTQQEDSAVYLCASSYYSGSLETQYFGPGTRLLVL.